The present entry profiles one TCR beta chain with its context. Its antigen is still unknown. Base qualities are missing; no much larger clone stands one base away. These data originate in a study of cytomegalovirus exposure and HLA in healthy donors (dated by TCRdb to about 2017). Broadly, across the study: According to a later analysis, the 120 or so validation repertoires were produced on the same platform as the approximately 610 repertoires of the first cohort. The study was designed to test whether signatures of past pathogen exposure could be identified by cataloging public T cell receptors. A separate validation cohort of about 110 different subjects was used in addition to the approximately 700-subject first cohort. The study combined high-throughput TCR immunosequencing, statistical association of individual TCRs with disease status, and machine learning to predict cytomegalovirus infection status. Overall study outcomes, separate from this receptor: In a later analysis, TCRs clustered in the first cohort were found to also tend to co-occur in the approximately 120 validation repertoires, with approximately 93% of cluster scores above 0. It was suggested by the authors that the approach could potentially be generalized to other disease states and immunological phenotypes. The classifier was reported to diagnose cytomegalovirus status with high specificity and sensitivity in both the original and validation cohorts. While some public TCRs were present in many individuals, most TCR sequences turned up only very rarely across donors. Three of the identified cytomegalovirus-associated TCR beta chains were confirmed in vitro to be specific for cytomegalovirus antigens. The study gave a list of more than 150 TCR beta chains associated with cytomegalovirus. The validation cohort had no HLA typing available for a later analysis, so co-occurrence within that cohort was assessed over all 120 or so repertoires.

Donors formed part of the validation cohort, which comprised 120 subjects and was distinct from the first cohort of 666 subjects. Inclusive of the bounding cysteine and phenylalanine, the CDR3 is 15 residues long. Kept here is only the CDR3 DNA, which spans 45 bases and is read in frame from base 1. V sheds 3 bases and J sheds 0 bases, leaving 12 bases between their ends. CDR1 and CDR2 are drawn from the germline V gene (reference sequence): LNHDA, SQIVND. The library was built by means of the immunoSEQ multiplex PCR assay. On the authors' methods: A statistical classification framework was developed to diagnose cytomegalovirus status using the catalog of TCR beta chain sequences. TCRdb's version of the immuneACCESS table is confined to in-frame rearrangements and falls short of the full clone set. An unresolved V gene accounts for under half of the shortfall where checked; the remainder is of unknown origin. D and trimming come from the DNA, and the V and J calls and clone size come from that table. The table for this sample lists approximately 180,000 clones; roughly 83% of them were counted only once. The ten largest clones capture more than 1.1% of the sample.

The TCR sequence derives from a woman aged 18-30 years in good health and CMV-seronegative. The chain is made from TRBV19 and TRBJ2-7; the D gene remains uncertain. Sequences were obtained from PBMCs. The CDR3 here reads CASSMISSSSYEQYF. The DNA is as follows: TGTGCCAGTAGTATGATTAGCTCCAGCTCCTACGAGCAGTACTTC.